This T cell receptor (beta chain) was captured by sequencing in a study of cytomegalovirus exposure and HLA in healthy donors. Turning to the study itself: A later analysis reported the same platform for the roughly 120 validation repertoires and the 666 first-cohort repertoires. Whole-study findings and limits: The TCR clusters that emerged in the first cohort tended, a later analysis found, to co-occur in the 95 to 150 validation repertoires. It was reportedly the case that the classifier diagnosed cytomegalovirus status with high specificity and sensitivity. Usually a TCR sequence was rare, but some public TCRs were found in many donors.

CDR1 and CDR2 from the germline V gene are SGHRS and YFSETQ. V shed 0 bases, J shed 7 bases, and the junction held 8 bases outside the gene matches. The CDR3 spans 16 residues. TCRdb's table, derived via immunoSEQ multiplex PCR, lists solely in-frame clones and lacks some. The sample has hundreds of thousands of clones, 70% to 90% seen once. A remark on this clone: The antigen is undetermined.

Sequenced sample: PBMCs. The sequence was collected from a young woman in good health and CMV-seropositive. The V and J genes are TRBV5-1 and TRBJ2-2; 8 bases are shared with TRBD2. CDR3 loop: CASSLARAGAGGELFF. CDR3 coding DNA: TGCGCCAGCAGCTTGGCTCGAGCGGGAGCGGGCGGGGAGCTGTTTTTT.